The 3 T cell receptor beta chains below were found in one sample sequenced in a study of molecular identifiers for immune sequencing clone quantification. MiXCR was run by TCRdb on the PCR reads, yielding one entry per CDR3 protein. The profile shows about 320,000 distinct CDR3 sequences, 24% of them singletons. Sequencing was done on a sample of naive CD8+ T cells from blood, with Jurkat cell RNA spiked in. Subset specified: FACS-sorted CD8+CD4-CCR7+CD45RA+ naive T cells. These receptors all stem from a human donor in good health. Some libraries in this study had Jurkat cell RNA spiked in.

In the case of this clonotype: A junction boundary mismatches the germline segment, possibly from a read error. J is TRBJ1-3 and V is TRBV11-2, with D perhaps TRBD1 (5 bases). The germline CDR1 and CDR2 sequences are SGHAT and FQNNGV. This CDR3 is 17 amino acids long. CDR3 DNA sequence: TGTGCCAGCGGCTTAGGGGTACTGGGTTTCTCTGGAAACACCATATATTTT. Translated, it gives CASGLGVLGFSGNTIYF.

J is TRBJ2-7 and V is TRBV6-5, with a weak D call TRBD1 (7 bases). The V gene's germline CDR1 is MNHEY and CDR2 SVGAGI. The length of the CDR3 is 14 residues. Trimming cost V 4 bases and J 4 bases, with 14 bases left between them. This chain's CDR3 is CASSSGDSYYEQYF. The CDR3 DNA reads TGTGCCAGCAGTTCGGGGGACAGCTATTACGAGCAGTACTTC.

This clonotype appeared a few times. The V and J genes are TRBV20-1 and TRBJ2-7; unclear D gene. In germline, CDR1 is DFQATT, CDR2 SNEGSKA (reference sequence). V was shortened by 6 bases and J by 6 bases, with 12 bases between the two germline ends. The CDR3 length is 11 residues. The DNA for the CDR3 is TGCAGTGCCAAGAGGTCCGGCGAGCAGTACTTC. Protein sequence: CSAKRSGEQYF.